The rows below give T cell receptor beta chains drawn from one sample of a study of cytomegalovirus exposure and HLA in healthy donors. Profiled with immunoSEQ multiplex PCR; TCRdb holds only in-frame clones, not every one. This sample yields 150,000 to 200,000 clones, of which 84% are seen a single time; around 1.2% belongs to the top ten. The sample comprised PBMCs. The source is a girl aged 2 to 9 in good health and CMV-seropositive. Both conserved end residues are part of each CDR3.

TRBV6-1	TRBJ2-1	CASRGDTGEQFF
TRBV7-9	TRBJ2-7	CASSLAVSSTYEQYF
TRBV5-1	TRBJ1-3	CASSFTGVGGNTIYF
TRBV5-4	TRBJ2-5	CASSRVGTEQETQYF
TRBV5-1	TRBJ2-2	CASSLERESLLGELFF
TRBV12-5	TRBJ2-1	CASGPRGGNEQFF
TRBV5-6	TRBJ2-7	CASTVPGTDYEQYF
TRBV29-1	TRBJ1-2	CSTSEPGWGYTF
TRBV2	TRBJ1-5	CASRQGQGQPQHF
TRBV5-1	TRBJ1-2	CASSLSARGVYGYTF
TRBV27	TRBJ1-2	CASSPGTATYGYTF
TRBV6-1	TRBJ1-2	CASGDPGQGLYGYTF
TRBV2	TRBJ2-1	CASSGKREGLQFF
TRBV5-1	TRBJ2-5	CASSSGTGRETQYF
TRBV6-1	TRBJ2-5	CASRERLAGTAGAETQYF
TRBV28	TRBJ1-5	CASRGTASNQPQHF
TRBV4-1	TRBJ1-5	CASSQDDRRDQPQHF
TRBV12-5	TRBJ1-2	CASGLVQAGVDGYTF
TRBV11-3	TRBJ1-6	CASSYPVTGWNSPLHF
TRBV18	NA	CASSPGTQAYEQYF
TRBV5-1	TRBJ1-2	CASSLRTEYYGYTF
TRBV6-6	TRBJ1-1	CASSYATGGGTEAFF
TRBV14	TRBJ1-2	CASSHQTAYGYTF
TRBV4-1	TRBJ2-1	CASRPGLAGVHEQFF
TRBV11-3	TRBJ2-1	CASSLGGRGSYNEQFF
TRBV28	TRBJ1-4	CATRVLEEKLFF